A single TCR beta chain is shown here with its context. The antigen is not known. These data are taken from a study of Ad26.COV2.S vaccination and SARS-CoV-2 variants. Treatment indicated: around 19 received Ad26.COV2.S at low or high dose, single or two shots; a few received placebo; per-sample allocation not given. Collection of samples fell on day 63 after the first vaccine or placebo injection. Ad26 vector vaccine expressed Wuhan-strain SARS-CoV-2 spike. The V end was cut by 0 bases, the J end by 3 bases, with 6 bases between. The length of the CDR3 is 14 residues. Germline V CDR1 and CDR2: MNHEY, SVGEGT. Produced via immunoSEQ multiplex PCR; TCRdb's table is partial and in-frame only. The data hold 350,000 to 500,000 clones, with roughly 90% observed a single time. Findings and caveats of the study: Non-spike TCR breadth did not differ much between vaccine and placebo recipients.

This clonotype was sampled from a person between 18 and 65 years old who received the Ad26.COV2.S COVID-19 vaccine or a placebo. This rearrangement joins TRBV6-2 or TRBV6-3 to TRBJ2-1; D unresolved. The sequenced sample was peripheral blood, obtained in a trial of Ad26.COV2.S vaccine versus placebo. In DNA, the CDR3 is TGTGCCAGCAGTTACTCAGGGTACTACAATGAGCAGTTCTTC. Translation gives CASSYSGYYNEQFF.